Listed below are T cell receptor beta chains from one sample, sequenced in a study of T-cell memory formation after mild COVID-19. MiXCR, applied by TCRdb to the 5' RACE reads, yields one record per CDR3 protein. Here the sample spans some 250,000 distinct CDR3 sequences, approximately 10% being singletons. The sequenced material came from PBMCs or a T cell subset sorted from them (not recorded which). These receptors all come from a man younger than 35 who had mild COVID-19 (a few samples of this study predate the infection). Cell type and time point are not known. Each CDR3 is given with its conserved first and last residue. Each record gives: D gene, clone size, J gene, V gene, CDR3 DNA, CDR3 protein. A D gene is named only where the DNA matches it firmly. Only part of the rows carry a size: once, few, many, or a class if the clone is expanded.

TRBD2	-	TRBJ2-3	TRBV7-3	TGTGCCAGCAGCACTAGCGGGGGGCTTACAGATACGCAGTATTTT	CASSTSGGLTDTQYF
-	few	TRBJ2-3	TRBV2	TGTGCCAGCATCCGACAGTCAGATACGCAGTATTTT	CASIRQSDTQYF
TRBD2	medium-sized	TRBJ2-1	TRBV7-3	TGTGCCAGCAGCGTTGGACTAGCGGGTAACAATGAGCAGTTCTTC	CASSVGLAGNNEQFF
TRBD2	-	TRBJ2-3	TRBV20-1	TGCAGTGCTAGAGCAAGAGCGGGGGGGTTGGCAGATACGCAGTATTTT	CSARARAGGLADTQYF
-	few	TRBJ2-2	TRBV7-9	TGTGCCAGCAGCACGGTTATGGCCGGGGAGCTGTTTTTT	CASSTVMAGELFF
-	-	TRBJ2-5	TRBV4-1	TGCGCCAGCAGCCAAGGGGTAACCCCCGGGACCCAGTACTTC	CASSQGVTPGTQYF
-	-	TRBJ1-2	TRBV20-1	TGCAGTGCCCCGGACCGGCTCGGCTATGGCTACACCTTC	CSAPDRLGYGYTF
-	-	TRBJ1-5	TRBV27	TGTGCCAGGGAAGGGGGTTGCAATCAGCCCCAGCATTTT	CAREGGCNQPQHF
-	few	TRBJ1-5	TRBV3-1	TGTGCCAGCAGCCAAGATCCCAGCCATAGCAATCAGCCCCAGCATTTT	CASSQDPSHSNQPQHF
-	few	TRBJ2-5	TRBV28	TGTGCCAGCAGTTTATGGGGGAAGCGCGGCAGGGAGACCCAGTACTTC	CASSLWGKRGRETQYF
-	-	TRBJ2-7	TRBV9	TGTGCCAGCAGCCTCAGTTGGGCGGTTAGGGAGCAGTACTTC	CASSLSWAVREQYF
-	few	TRBJ2-2	TRBV7-3	TGTGCCAGCAGCACCGGGGGGCACTACACCGGGGAGCTGTTTTTT	CASSTGGHYTGELFF
-	-	TRBJ2-1	TRBV4-1	TGCGCCAGCAGCCCTCCGGGAGAGCGCGACAATGAGCAGTTCTTC	CASSPPGERDNEQFF
-	many	TRBJ2-1	TRBV12-3/TRBV12-4	TGTGCCAGCAGTGCAGACCCCGTCTACCTATTTGGTGAGCAGTTCTTC	CASSADPVYLFGEQFF
-	many	TRBJ1-2	TRBV20-1	TGCAGTGCTAGAAATGGGGGATCGGGGGCCGGCTATGGCTACACCTTC	CSARNGGSGAGYGYTF
-	-	TRBJ2-3	TRBV4-3	TGCGCCAGCAGCCAAGATCGCAAAAATACGCAGTATTTT	CASSQDRKNTQYF
-	-	TRBJ2-3	TRBV12-3/TRBV12-4	TGTGCCAGCAGTCAACAGGTTAGCACAGATACGCAGTATTTT	CASSQQVSTDTQYF
TRBD1	-	TRBJ2-7	TRBV6-5	TGTGCCAGCAGTTACGGGGGACAGGGGGCCTACGAGCAGTACTTC	CASSYGGQGAYEQYF
-	few	TRBJ2-5	TRBV12-3/TRBV12-4	TGTGCCAGCAGTTTAGCTTACAGGCGGGAGACCCAGTACTTC	CASSLAYRRETQYF
-	few	TRBJ2-1	TRBV29-1	TGCAGCCTGAGGGGGGGGGCCAAGGATGAGCAGTTCTTC	CSLRGGAKDEQFF
TRBD1	many	TRBJ1-6	TRBV6-5	TGTGCCAGCAGTTACTCGAAGGGGGGCAGGGGGGATTCACCCCTCCACTTT	CASSYSKGGRGDSPLHF
-	many	TRBJ2-5	TRBV12-3/TRBV12-4	TGTGCCAGCAGTTTAGGTGAAGGATTGGAGGCAGAGACCCAGTACTTC	CASSLGEGLEAETQYF
-	-	TRBJ1-6	TRBV28	TGTGCCAGCAGTCCGGGACCTGGGGGTTATAATTCACCCCTCCACTTT	CASSPGPGGYNSPLHF
TRBD2	many	TRBJ2-7	TRBV3-1	TGTGCCAGCAGCCCGTTCGGGGGGATTTCCTACGAGCAGTACTTC	CASSPFGGISYEQYF
-	-	TRBJ2-1	TRBV11-2	TGTGCCAGCAGCCGGGATCGGGGGGAGCAGTTCTTC	CASSRDRGEQFF
-	-	TRBJ2-1	TRBV12-3/TRBV12-4	TGTGCCAGCAGTTTAGGCGTCAGCGGTGAGCAGTTCTTC	CASSLGVSGEQFF
TRBD2	-	TRBJ2-2	TRBV4-1	TGCGCCAGCAGAAGCCCGGGACTAAAGAACACCGGGGAGCTGTTTTTT	CASRSPGLKNTGELFF
TRBD2	few	TRBJ2-5	TRBV4-3	TGCGCCAGCAGCCCCATAGCGGGAGCAGAGACCCAGTACTTC	CASSPIAGAETQYF
-	few	TRBJ1-1	TRBV19	TGTGCCAGCCAAGCCGGGGCCTACACTGAAGCTTTCTTT	CASQAGAYTEAFF
-	-	TRBJ2-2	TRBV20-1	TGCAGTGCTAGACCCGGGCGGAACACCGGGGAGCTGTTTTTT	CSARPGRNTGELFF
-	-	TRBJ1-6	TRBV18	TGTGCCAGCTCGCTAGGGTCCTTCGACTCACCCCTCCACTTT	CASSLGSFDSPLHF
-	-	TRBJ2-2	TRBV7-3	TGTGCCAGCAGCCCCGTCTCGGGGTTGGGGACCGGGGAGCTGTTTTTT	CASSPVSGLGTGELFF
-	few	TRBJ2-5	TRBV20-1	TGCAGTGCTCGACAGGGAGGGACCCAGTACTTC	CSARQGGTQYF
TRBD2	few	TRBJ2-7	TRBV20-1	TGCAGTGCTAATCTAGCGGGGGGCGGGGTCTACGAGCAGTACTTC	CSANLAGGGVYEQYF
-	-	TRBJ2-7	TRBV7-2	TGTGCCAGCAGCTTAGTTGGGGCCACATCCTACGAGCAGTACTTC	CASSLVGATSYEQYF
-	-	TRBJ2-5	TRBV21-1	TGTGCCAGCAGCAAAGCAGTTGGACAGGGGGAGACCCAGTACTTC	CASSKAVGQGETQYF
-	-	TRBJ2-1	TRBV24-1	TGTGCCACCCGTAGTTCAGGGTTTTGGACCTCCTACAATGAGCAGTTCTTC	CATRSSGFWTSYNEQFF
-	-	TRBJ2-3	TRBV20-1	TGCAGTGCAGGCCTTGGTACGCAGTATTTT	CSAGLGTQYF
-	-	TRBJ2-4	TRBV9	TGTGCCAGCAGCAAGGGGTACGGGGCCAAAAACATTCAGTACTTC	CASSKGYGAKNIQYF
-	few	TRBJ1-4	TRBV20-1	TGCAGTGCTAGAGGGCCTAATGAAAAACTGTTTTTT	CSARGPNEKLFF